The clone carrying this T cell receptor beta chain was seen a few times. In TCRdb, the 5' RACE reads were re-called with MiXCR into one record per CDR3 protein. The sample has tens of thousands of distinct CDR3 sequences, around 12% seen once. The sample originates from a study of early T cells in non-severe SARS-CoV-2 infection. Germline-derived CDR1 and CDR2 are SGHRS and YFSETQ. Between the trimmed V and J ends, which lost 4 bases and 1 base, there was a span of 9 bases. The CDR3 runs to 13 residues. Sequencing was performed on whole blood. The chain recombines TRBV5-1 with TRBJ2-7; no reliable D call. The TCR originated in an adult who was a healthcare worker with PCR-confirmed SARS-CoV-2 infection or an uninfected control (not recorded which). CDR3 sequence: CASSTSISYEQYF. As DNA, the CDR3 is TGCGCCAGCAGCACCTCCATTTCCTACGAGCAGTACTTC. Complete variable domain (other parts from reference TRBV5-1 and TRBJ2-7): KAGVTQTPRYLIKTRGQQVTLSCSPISGHRSVSWYQQTPGQGLQFLFEYFSETQRNKGNFPGRFSGRQFSNSRSEMNVSTLELGDSALYLCASSTSISYEQYFGPGTRLTVT.